Each of the 3 T cell receptor beta chains below was sequenced from the same sample in a study of cytomegalovirus exposure and HLA in healthy donors. PCR primers comprised 60 Vbeta and 13 Jbeta primers. TCRdb's copy holds only in-frame clones and misses some; the assay was immunoSEQ multiplex PCR. The sample lists over 100,000 clones, roughly 80% occurring once. Sequencing was performed on PBMCs. Receptors were obtained from a man aged 25 to 45 in good health and CMV-seronegative.

The rearrangement joins TRBV5-1 to TRBJ2-5; 7 nucleotides agree with TRBD2. The germline V gene encodes CDR1 SGHRS and CDR2 YFSETQ. The CDR3 has 15 residues. Trimming cost V 0 bases and J 2 bases; bases outside gene matches: 4. The CDR3 spells CASSLAQAGQETQYF. CDR3 nucleotide sequence: TGCGCCAGCAGCTTGGCCCAAGCGGGGCAAGAGACCCAGTACTTC.

The J gene is TRBJ2-6, the V gene TRBV7-8, with 8 bases fitting TRBD1. The V segment lost 5 bases and the J segment 0 bases; nucleotides outside the gene matches: 6. The CDR3 consists of 17 residues. Germline CDR1 and CDR2: SGHVS and FQNEAQ. In DNA, the CDR3 is TGTGCCAGCAGCATAGGGACAGGCCCCTCTGGGGCCAACGTCCTGACTTTC. Translated, it gives CASSIGTGPSGANVLTF. The full variable domain, its missing parts supplied by reference TRBV7-8 and TRBJ2-6, is GAGVSQSPRYKVAKRGQDVALRCDPISGHVSLFWYQQALGQGPEFLTYFQNEAQLDKSGLPSDRFFAERPEGSVSTLKIQRTQQEDSAVYLCASSIGTGPSGANVLTFGAGSRLTVL.

The gene calls are TRBV29-1 and TRBJ2-3, with 7 bases matching TRBD1. From germline, CDR1 is SQVTM and CDR2 ANQGSEA. The CDR3 contains 14 residues. V dropped 4 bases and J dropped 2; count of bases not matched to a gene: 6. The CDR3 DNA follows: TGCAGCGTTGGCACAGGGGATCTCACAGATACGCAGTATTTT. Amino acid sequence: CSVGTGDLTDTQYF.